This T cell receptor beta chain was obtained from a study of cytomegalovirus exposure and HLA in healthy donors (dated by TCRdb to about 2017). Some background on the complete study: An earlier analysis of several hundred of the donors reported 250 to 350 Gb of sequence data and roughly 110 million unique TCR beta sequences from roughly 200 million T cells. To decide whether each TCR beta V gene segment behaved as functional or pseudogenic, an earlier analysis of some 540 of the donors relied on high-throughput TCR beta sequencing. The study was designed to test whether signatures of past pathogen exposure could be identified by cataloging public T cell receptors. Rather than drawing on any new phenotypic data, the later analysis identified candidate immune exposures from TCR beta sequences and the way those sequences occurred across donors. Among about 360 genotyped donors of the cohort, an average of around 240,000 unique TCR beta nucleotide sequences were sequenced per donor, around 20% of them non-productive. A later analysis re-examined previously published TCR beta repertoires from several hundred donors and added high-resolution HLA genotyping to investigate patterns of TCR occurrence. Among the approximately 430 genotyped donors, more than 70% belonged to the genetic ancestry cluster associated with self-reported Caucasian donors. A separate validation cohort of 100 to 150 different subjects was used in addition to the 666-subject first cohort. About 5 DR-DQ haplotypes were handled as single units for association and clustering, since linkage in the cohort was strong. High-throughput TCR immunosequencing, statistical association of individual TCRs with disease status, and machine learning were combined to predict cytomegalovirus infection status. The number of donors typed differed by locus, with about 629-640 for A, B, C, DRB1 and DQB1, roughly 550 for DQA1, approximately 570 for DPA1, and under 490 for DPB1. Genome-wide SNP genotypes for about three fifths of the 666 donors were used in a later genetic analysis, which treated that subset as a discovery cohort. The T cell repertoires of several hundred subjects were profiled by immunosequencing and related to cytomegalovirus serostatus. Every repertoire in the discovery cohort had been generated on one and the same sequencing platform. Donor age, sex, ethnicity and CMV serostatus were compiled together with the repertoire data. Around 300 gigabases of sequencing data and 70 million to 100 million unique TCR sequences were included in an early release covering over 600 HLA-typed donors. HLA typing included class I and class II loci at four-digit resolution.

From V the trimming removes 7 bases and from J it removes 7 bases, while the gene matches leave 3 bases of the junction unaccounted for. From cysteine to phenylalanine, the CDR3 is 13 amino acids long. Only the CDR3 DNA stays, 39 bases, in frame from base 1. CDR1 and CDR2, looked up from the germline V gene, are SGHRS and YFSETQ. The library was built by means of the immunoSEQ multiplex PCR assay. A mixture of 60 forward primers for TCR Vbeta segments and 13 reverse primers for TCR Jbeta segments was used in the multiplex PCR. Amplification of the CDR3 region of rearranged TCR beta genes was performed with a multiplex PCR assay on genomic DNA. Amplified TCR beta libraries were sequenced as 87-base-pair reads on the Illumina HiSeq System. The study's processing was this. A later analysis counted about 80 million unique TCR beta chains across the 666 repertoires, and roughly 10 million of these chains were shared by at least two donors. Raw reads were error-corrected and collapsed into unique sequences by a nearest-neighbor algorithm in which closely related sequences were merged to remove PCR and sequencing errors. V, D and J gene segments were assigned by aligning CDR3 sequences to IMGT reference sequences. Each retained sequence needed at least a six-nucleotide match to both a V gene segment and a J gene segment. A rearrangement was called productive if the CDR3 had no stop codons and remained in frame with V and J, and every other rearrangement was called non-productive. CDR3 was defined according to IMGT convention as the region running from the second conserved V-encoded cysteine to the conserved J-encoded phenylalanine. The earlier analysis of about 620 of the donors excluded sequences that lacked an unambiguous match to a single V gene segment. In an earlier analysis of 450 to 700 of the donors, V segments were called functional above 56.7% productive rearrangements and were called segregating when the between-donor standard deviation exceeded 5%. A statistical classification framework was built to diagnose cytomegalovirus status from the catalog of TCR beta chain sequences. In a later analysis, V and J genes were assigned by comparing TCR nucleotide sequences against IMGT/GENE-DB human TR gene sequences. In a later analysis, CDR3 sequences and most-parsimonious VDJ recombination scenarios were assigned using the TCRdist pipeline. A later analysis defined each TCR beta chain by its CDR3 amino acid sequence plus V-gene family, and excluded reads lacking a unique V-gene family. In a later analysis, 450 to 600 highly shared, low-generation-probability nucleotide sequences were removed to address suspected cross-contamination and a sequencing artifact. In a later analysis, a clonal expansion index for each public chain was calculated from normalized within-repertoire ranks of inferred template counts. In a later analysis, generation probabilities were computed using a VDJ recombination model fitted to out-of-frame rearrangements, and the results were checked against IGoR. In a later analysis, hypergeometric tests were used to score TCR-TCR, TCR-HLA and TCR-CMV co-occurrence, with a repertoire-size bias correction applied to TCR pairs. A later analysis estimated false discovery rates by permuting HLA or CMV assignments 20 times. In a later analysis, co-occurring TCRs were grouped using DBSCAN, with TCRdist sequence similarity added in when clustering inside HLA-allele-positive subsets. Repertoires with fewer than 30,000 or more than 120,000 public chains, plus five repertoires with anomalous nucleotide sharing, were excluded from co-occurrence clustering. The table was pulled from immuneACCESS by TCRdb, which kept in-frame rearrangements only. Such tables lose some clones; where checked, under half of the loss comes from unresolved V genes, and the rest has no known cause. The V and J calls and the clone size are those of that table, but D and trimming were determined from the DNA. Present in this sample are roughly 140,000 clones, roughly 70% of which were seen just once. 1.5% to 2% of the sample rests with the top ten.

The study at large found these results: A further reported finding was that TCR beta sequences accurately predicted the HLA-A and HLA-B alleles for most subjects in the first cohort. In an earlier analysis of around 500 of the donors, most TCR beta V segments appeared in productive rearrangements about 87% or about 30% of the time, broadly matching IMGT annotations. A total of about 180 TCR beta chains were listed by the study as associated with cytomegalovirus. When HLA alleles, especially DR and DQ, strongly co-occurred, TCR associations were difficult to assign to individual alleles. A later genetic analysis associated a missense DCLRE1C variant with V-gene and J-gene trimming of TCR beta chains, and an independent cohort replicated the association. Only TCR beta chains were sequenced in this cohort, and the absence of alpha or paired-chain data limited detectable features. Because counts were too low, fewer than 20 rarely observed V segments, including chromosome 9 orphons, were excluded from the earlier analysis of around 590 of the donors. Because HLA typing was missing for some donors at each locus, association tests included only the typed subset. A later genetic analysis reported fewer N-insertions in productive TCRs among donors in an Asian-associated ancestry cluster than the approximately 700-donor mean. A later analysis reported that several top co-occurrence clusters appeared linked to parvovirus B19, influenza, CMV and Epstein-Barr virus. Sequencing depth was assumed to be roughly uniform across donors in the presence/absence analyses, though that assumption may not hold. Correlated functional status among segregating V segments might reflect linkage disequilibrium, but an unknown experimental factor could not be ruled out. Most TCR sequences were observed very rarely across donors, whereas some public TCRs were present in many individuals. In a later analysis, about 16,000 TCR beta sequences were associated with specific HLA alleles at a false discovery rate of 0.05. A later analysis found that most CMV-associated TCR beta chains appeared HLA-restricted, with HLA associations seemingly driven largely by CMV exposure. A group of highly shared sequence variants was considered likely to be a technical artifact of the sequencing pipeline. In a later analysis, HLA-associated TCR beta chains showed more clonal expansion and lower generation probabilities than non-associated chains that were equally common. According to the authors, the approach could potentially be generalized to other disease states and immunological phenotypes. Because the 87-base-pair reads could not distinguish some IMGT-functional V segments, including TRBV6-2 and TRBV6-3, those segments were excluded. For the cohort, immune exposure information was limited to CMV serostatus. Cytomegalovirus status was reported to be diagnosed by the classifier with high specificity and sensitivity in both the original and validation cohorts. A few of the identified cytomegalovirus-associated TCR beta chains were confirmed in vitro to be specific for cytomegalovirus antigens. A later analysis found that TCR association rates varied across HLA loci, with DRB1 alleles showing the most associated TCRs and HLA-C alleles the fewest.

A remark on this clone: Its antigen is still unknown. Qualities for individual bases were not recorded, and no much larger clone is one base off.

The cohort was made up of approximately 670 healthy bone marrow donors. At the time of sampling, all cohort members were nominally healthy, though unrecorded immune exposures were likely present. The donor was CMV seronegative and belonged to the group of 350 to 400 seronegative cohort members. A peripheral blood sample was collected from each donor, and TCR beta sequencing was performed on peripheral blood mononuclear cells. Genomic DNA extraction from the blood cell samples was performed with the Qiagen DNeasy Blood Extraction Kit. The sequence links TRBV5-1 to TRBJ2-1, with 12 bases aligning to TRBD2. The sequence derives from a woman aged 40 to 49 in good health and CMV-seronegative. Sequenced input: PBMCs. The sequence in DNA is TGCGCCAGCGCGGGGACTAGCGGGAATGAGCAGTTCTTC. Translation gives CASAGTSGNEQFF.